What follows are 24 T cell receptor beta chains derived from one specimen sequenced in a study of glioma-infiltrating T cells. Using RNA template, CDR3s of TCR alpha and beta were amplified with iRepertoire arm-PCR. Each CDR3 protein is one row after TCRdb ran MiXCR on the multiplex PCR reads. The repertoire holds over 100,000 distinct CDR3 sequences, with under 30% as singletons. The sample comprised glioma tissue, nonneoplastic brain tissue, or PBMCs (not recorded which). The receptors originated from a human donor with low-grade glioma or glioblastoma, undergoing nonglioma brain surgery, or in good health (not recorded which).

The chain combines TRBV5-1 with TRBJ1-1; D unclear. The V and J ends lost 5 bases and 1 base respectively, with 12 bases between them. CDR3 size: 14 residues. Germline V gives CDR1 SGHRS, CDR2 YFSETQ. DNA of the CDR3: TGCGCCAGCAGAGCCGGGAGGGCGAACACTGAAGCTTTCTTT. Amino acids: CASRAGRANTEAFF. Supplemented by reference TRBV5-1 and TRBJ1-1, the full variable domain reads KAGVTQTPRYLIKTRGQQVTLSCSPISGHRSVSWYQQTPGQGLQFLFEYFSETQRNKGNFPGRFSGRQFSNSRSEMNVSTLELGDSALYLCASRAGRANTEAFFGQGTRLTVV.

The chain uses TRBV11-2 and TRBJ1-2; D may be TRBD1 (5 bases). CDR3 length equals 18 residues. V was pared by 1 base and J by 0 bases, with 18 bases between. Germline CDR1 SGHAT, CDR2 FQNNGV. The CDR3 loop reads CASSLGSGAVRANYGYTF. The CDR3 DNA reads as TGTGCCAGCAGCTTAGGTAGCGGGGCGGTGAGAGCTAACTATGGCTACACCTTC.

This clonotype was seen at least ten times. This chain connects TRBV14 to TRBJ1-5, with no clear D. From germline, CDR1 is SGHDN and CDR2 FVKESK. V gave up 5 bases and J gave up 4 bases, with 15 bases separating them. The CDR3 extends over 15 amino acids. The CDR3 DNA reads TGTGCCAGCAGCGAAGGTCGTCTGTCTAATCAGCCCCAGCATTTT. Translating it yields CASSEGRLSNQPQHF.

The gene calls are TRBV14 and TRBJ2-1; D is unresolved. The V end was cut by 1 base, the J end by 3 bases, with 13 bases between. Germline V lookup: CDR1 SGHDN, CDR2 FVKESK. This CDR3 is built from 16 residues. The chain's CDR3 is CASSQGTVTYYNEQFF. DNA for the CDR3: TGTGCCAGCAGCCAAGGGACGGTCACCTACTACAATGAGCAGTTCTTC.

This clonotype was detected ten times or more. This rearrangement joins TRBV6-5 to TRBJ1-1, with a tentative D call TRBD1 (6 bases). Per germline, CDR1 MNHEY and CDR2 SVGAGI. The CDR3 is made up of 16 amino acids. Trimming removed 0 bases at V and 1 base at J, with 12 bases between. The CDR3 DNA is TGTGCCAGCAGTTACTCGACGGCCAGGGGGAACACTGAAGCTTTCTTT. Protein: CASSYSTARGNTEAFF.

This clonotype was observed many times. The chain joins TRBV20-1 to TRBJ2-1; possibly TRBD2 for D (6 bases). The CDR3 is made up of 15 amino acids. Germline values: CDR1 DFQATT, CDR2 SNEGSKA (reference sequence). Trimming took 3 bases from V and 4 from J, leaving 16 bases between them. The CDR3 spells CSARPPRLDYNEQFF. The CDR3 DNA sequence: TGCAGTGCTAGGCCCCCGAGACTAGATTACAATGAGCAGTTCTTC.

This clonotype was counted many times. The chain is built from TRBV27 and TRBJ2-1; possible D gene TRBD2, 5 bases. Trimming removed 5 bases from V and 3 bases from J, with 17 bases in between. Germline V gives CDR1 MNHEY, CDR2 SMNVEV (reference sequence). CDR3 length: 16 amino acids. The CDR3 nucleotides read TGTGCCAGCAGTCTCCGGACTTACTACGACTACAATGAGCAGTTCTTC. This sequence encodes CASSLRTYYDYNEQFF.

This clonotype has a count of ten or more. The V gene is TRBV6-2 or TRBV6-3, the J gene TRBJ2-5, with D possibly matching TRBD1 (6 bases). The V and J ends lost 6 bases and 0 bases respectively, with 14 bases between them. The CDR3 spans 15 residues. CDR1 is MNHEY and CDR2 is SVGEGT in the germline V gene. CDR3 nucleotides: TGTGCCAGCAGAGACCTCCGGGACAACCAAGAGACCCAGTACTTC. Amino acids: CASRDLRDNQETQYF.

This clonotype occurred many times. The gene calls are TRBV20-1 and TRBJ2-7, with 7 bases matching TRBD1. Trimming removed 8 bases from V and 4 bases from J; junction bases left unmatched: 8. The CDR3 is 12 residues long. CDR1 is DFQATT and CDR2 is SNEGSKA in the germline V gene (reference sequence). The DNA of the CDR3 is TGCAGTCTCCCTGGACAGGTTTACGAGCAGTACTTC. It codes for CSLPGQVYEQYF.

This clonotype showed up many times. This chain uses TRBV18 with TRBJ1-1, with TRBD1 identical over 8 bases. This CDR3 has 15 residues. With V trimmed by 6 bases and J by 2 bases, 8 bases remained unmatched. Germline CDR1 KGHSH, CDR2 LQKENI. The CDR3 sequence: CASSPGTGQNTEAFF. As DNA, the CDR3 is TGTGCCAGCTCTCCCGGGACAGGCCAAAACACTGAAGCTTTCTTT.

With regard to this clonotype: The CDR3 does not close with the conserved phenylalanine or tryptophan, likely indicating a read error. J is TRBJ1-5 and V is TRBV29-1; TRBD1 agrees at 7 bases. Germline CDR1 SQVTM, CDR2 ANQGSEA. J lost 2 bases, V lost 6 bases, and 1 base had no gene match. The CDR3 is 12 amino acids. CDR3 loop: CSVGQRNQPQHS. Written as DNA, the CDR3 is TGCAGCGTGGGACAGCGCAATCAGCCCCAGCATTCT.

This clonotype was seen only a few times. The chain has TRBV6-2 or TRBV6-3 and TRBJ2-3; 8 bases align to TRBD2. The CDR3 is 15 amino acids. J gave up 2 bases and V 2 bases, and 3 bases lay outside the gene matches. Germline V CDR1 and CDR2: MNHEY, SVGEGT. In nucleotides, the CDR3 is TGTGCCAGCAGTTACATCGGGAGGGCCACAGATACGCAGTATTTT. This encodes CASSYIGRATDTQYF.

This clonotype showed up many times. CDR3 loop: CASSFGGLDTQYF. In DNA, the CDR3 is TGTGCCAGCAGTTTTGGGGGGCTCGATACGCAGTATTTT. The chain recombines TRBV27 with TRBJ2-3; D could derive from TRBD1 or TRBD2 (6 bases each). CDR1 and CDR2 from the germline V gene are MNHEY and SMNVEV (reference sequence). This CDR3 spans 13 amino acids. Trimming cost V 3 bases and J 6 bases, with 10 bases left between them.

This clonotype occurred many times. The rearrangement joins TRBV4-3 to TRBJ2-7; tentatively, D is TRBD1 (6 bases). V was trimmed by 1 base and J by 1 base, leaving 8 bases between them. The CDR3 is 14 residues long. The germline CDR1 and CDR2 sequences are LGHNA and YSLEER. CDR3 coding DNA: TGCGCCAGCAGCCAAGCAGGGGAATCCTACGAGCAGTACTTC. Its protein is CASSQAGESYEQYF.

This chain links TRBV6-2 or TRBV6-3 with TRBJ1-1; tentative D call: TRBD1 (6 bases). V was trimmed by 7 bases and J by 5 bases, leaving 17 bases between them. Germline CDR1 and CDR2: MNHEY and SVGEGT. The CDR3 totals 14 residues. The CDR3 DNA sequence: TGTGCCAGCATCACTGAGGGGGTGGGTACTGAAGCTTTCTTT. This encodes CASITEGVGTEAFF.

In its sample, this clonotype was seen once. The chain joins TRBV19 to TRBJ1-5; the D gene is possibly TRBD1 (5 bases). The CDR3 sequence is 14 residues long. Germline CDR1 reads LNHDA; CDR2 reads SQIVND (reference sequence). The CDR3 sequence: CSTSARENNQPQHF. The CDR3 DNA reads TGTTCCACCTCGGCCAGGGAAAACAATCAGCCCCAGCATTTT.

This chain connects TRBV4-2 to TRBJ2-1; D might be TRBD2 (5 bases). The CDR3 extends over 16 amino acids. Germline V gene lookup returns CDR1 LGHNA and CDR2 YNFKEQ. V lost 0 bases and J lost 3, with 12 bases in between. CDR3 in amino acids: CASSQDVSEGYNEQFF. DNA for the CDR3: TGTGCCAGCAGCCAAGATGTTAGCGAGGGCTACAATGAGCAGTTCTTC.

This clonotype has more than one count but fewer than ten. The chain recombines TRBV9 with TRBJ1-5, with 9 bases fitting TRBD1. CDR1 SGDLS and CDR2 YYNGEE come from the germline V gene. The CDR3 loop spans 16 amino acids. The V and J ends lost 4 bases and 6 bases, in that order; junction bases with no gene match: 11. The CDR3 bases are TGTGCCAGCAGCTTGACAGGGGGTAGGGCTATTCAGCCCCAGCATTTT. It encodes CASSLTGGRAIQPQHF.

This clonotype was observed many times. V is TRBV20-1 and J is TRBJ2-1; a possible D gene is TRBD2 (6 bases). V was cut by 1 base and J by 1 base, with 14 bases left in between. The CDR3 covers 16 residues. From germline, CDR1 is DFQATT and CDR2 SNEGSKA (reference sequence). The CDR3 DNA follows: TGCAGTGCTAGAGGTCGGGGGAGGCTATCCTACAATGAGCAGTTCTTC. This translates into CSARGRGRLSYNEQFF.

This clonotype was seen repeatedly, ten times or more. The chain couples TRBV12-3 or TRBV12-4 to TRBJ1-5, with D uncertain. CDR3 length: 15 residues. Trimming removed 4 bases at V and 6 bases at J, with 16 bases between. Here the CDR3 reads CASSSPRLKFQPQHF. The CDR3 coding sequence is TGTGCCAGCAGTTCCCCGAGATTAAAATTTCAGCCCCAGCATTTT.

This clonotype came up once. The rearrangement joins TRBV11-2 to TRBJ2-5; possible D gene TRBD2, 7 bases. This CDR3 has 15 residues. Trimming removed 5 bases at V and 1 base at J, with 14 bases between. Looked up from germline, CDR1 is SGHAT and CDR2 is FQNNGV. In nucleotides, the CDR3 is TGTGCCAGCAGCATAAACGGGGGGCCCCAAGAGACCCAGTACTTC. Translation gives CASSINGGPQETQYF.

At least ten counts were recorded for this clonotype. The chain joins TRBV19 to TRBJ1-5; a weak D match, TRBD1 (6 bases). V was trimmed by 1 base and J by 0 bases, leaving 13 bases between them. The germline V gene has CDR1 LNHDA and CDR2 SQIVND (reference sequence). This CDR3 spans 17 amino acids. CDR3 nucleotide sequence: TGTGCCAGTAGTATAGGTACAGGGCTGGATAGCAATCAGCCCCAGCATTTT. This codes for CASSIGTGLDSNQPQHF. Full variable domain (outside the CDR3, taken from reference TRBV19 and TRBJ1-5): DGGITQSPKYLFRKEGQNVTLSCEQNLNHDAMYWYRQDPGQGLRLIYYSQIVNDFQKGDIAEGYSVSREKKESFPLTVTSAQKNPTAFYLCASSIGTGLDSNQPQHFGDGTRLSIL.

This clonotype was observed many times. This chain joins TRBV12-3 or TRBV12-4 and TRBJ2-1, with TRBD2 as a possible D gene (6 bases). The CDR3 runs 13 residues. Trimming stripped 8 bases from V and 5 bases from J, with 13 bases between. CDR3 coding DNA: TGTGCCAGCGCTGGCGGGACCCACAATGAGCAGTTCTTC. It codes for CASAGGTHNEQFF.

The chain joins TRBV12-3 or TRBV12-4 to TRBJ2-5; D may match TRBD1 or TRBD2 (5 bases each). Deletions cut 2 bases from V and 3 bases from J, with 10 bases between. The CDR3 is made up of 14 amino acids. The CDR3 DNA reads TGTGCCAGCAGTTTAAGGGACGGCAAAGAGACCCAGTACTTC. It encodes CASSLRDGKETQYF.